These 30 T cell receptor beta chains were sequenced from one sample in a study of OX40 agonist ivuxolimab in advanced cancers. Libraries were prepared by immunoSEQ multiplex PCR; TCRdb keeps only in-frame clonotypes and omits some of them. The sample holds around 68,000 clones, 86% seen once. The sequences come from CD4+ or CD8+ T cells sorted from blood, collected in a trial of the OX40 agonist ivuxolimab. The receptors come from an adult with an advanced solid tumor such as melanoma, head and neck, liver or kidney cancer.

The chain recombines TRBV4-1 with TRBJ1-1; no clear D gene. Germline values: CDR1 MGHRA, CDR2 YSYEKL. With 2 bases removed from V and 2 bases from J, the gap between germline ends came to 15 bases. The CDR3 totals 16 residues. The CDR3 region has the DNA TGCGCCAGCAGCCAATTCCCACTCCCGGGTAACACTGAAGCTTTCTTT. Protein product: CASSQFPLPGNTEAFF.

V and J are TRBV7-9 and TRBJ1-2, with D possibly matching TRBD1 (5 bases). Germline V gene lookup returns CDR1 SEHNR and CDR2 FQNEAQ (reference sequence). Deletions cut 4 bases from V and 5 bases from J, with 11 bases between. CDR3 length equals 13 residues. The CDR3, as DNA: TGTGCCAGCAGCTCAAGAGACAGATATGGCTACACCTTC. It is translated as CASSSRDRYGYTF.

The chain recombines TRBV30 with TRBJ1-4; D is unclear. The CDR3 is 12 amino acids. CDR1 is GTSNPN, CDR2 SVGIG, per germline (reference sequence). V was trimmed by 4 bases and J by 7 bases, leaving 10 bases between them. In DNA, the CDR3 is TGTGCCTGGAACCAGGAAGGTGAAAAACTGTTTTTT. Translated: CAWNQEGEKLFF.

This rearrangement joins TRBV5-5 to TRBJ1-4; 7 bases line up with TRBD1. CDR1 SGHKS and CDR2 YYEKEE come from the germline V gene (reference sequence). V was pared by 3 bases and J by 0 bases, with 2 bases of the junction left unmatched. The CDR3 has 15 amino acids. The CDR3 DNA follows: TGTGCCAGCAGCTGGGACAGTTCAACTAATGAAAAACTGTTTTTT. Its translation is CASSWDSSTNEKLFF.

V usage is TRBV29-1 and J usage is TRBJ2-7; D is ambiguous. Germline V gives CDR1 SQVTM, CDR2 ANQGSEA. The CDR3 runs 13 residues. DNA for the CDR3: TGCAGGTTTCTAAGTGAAAGAATTTACGAGCAGTACTTC. This translates into CRFLSERIYEQYF.

This clone has only one observation. The genes are TRBV19 and TRBJ1-2; a weak D match, TRBD1 (6 bases). Trimming shortened V by 4 bases and J by 4 bases, and 13 bases separated the two germline ends. Germline lookup yields CDR1 LNHDA and CDR2 SQIVND (reference sequence). This CDR3 region has 14 residues. CDR3 coding DNA: TGTGCCAGTAGTAACCCGGACAGCCTCTATGGCTACACCTTC. Translated, it gives CASSNPDSLYGYTF. The full variable domain, in which reference TRBV19 and TRBJ1-2 provide the parts outside the CDR3, is DGGITQSPKYLFRKEGQNVTLSCEQNLNHDAMYWYRQDPGQGLRLIYYSQIVNDFQKGDIAEGYSVSREKKESFPLTVTSAQKNPTAFYLCASSNPDSLYGYTFGSGTRLTVV.

This clone was seen only a few times. The chain couples TRBV5-1 to TRBJ2-7; 7 bases agree with TRBD1. Germline CDR1 is SGHRS and CDR2 is YFSETQ. The CDR3 sequence is 17 residues long. V gave up 0 bases and J gave up 3 bases; unmatched junction bases: 12. The DNA of the CDR3 is TGCGCCAGCAGCTTGGACCTTACCGGGACAGCGTACTACGAGCAGTACTTC. Protein product: CASSLDLTGTAYYEQYF. The entire variable domain, with the rest obtained from reference TRBV5-1 and TRBJ2-7, is as follows: KAGVTQTPRYLIKTRGQQVTLSCSPISGHRSVSWYQQTPGQGLQFLFEYFSETQRNKGNFPGRFSGRQFSNSRSEMNVSTLELGDSALYLCASSLDLTGTAYYEQYFGPGTRLTVT.

The V and J genes are TRBV4-1 and TRBJ2-3; 8 nucleotides line up with TRBD2. Germline CDR1 reads MGHRA; CDR2 reads YSYEKL. CDR3 length: 15 residues. J lost 4 bases, V lost 1 base, and 4 bases had no gene match. DNA for the CDR3: TGCGCCAGCAGCCAAGGGCTAGCGGGTGCAGATACGCAGTATTTT. Translating gives CASSQGLAGADTQYF.

V usage is TRBV30 and J usage is TRBJ2-1; D remains unclear. With 3 bases removed from V and 4 bases from J, the gap between germline ends came to 4 bases. The CDR3 is made up of 11 amino acids. The V gene's germline CDR1 is GTSNPN and CDR2 SVGIG (reference sequence). The CDR3 sequence: CAWSAYNEQFF. The CDR3 DNA is TGTGCCTGGAGCGCGTACAATGAGCAGTTCTTC.

This chain uses TRBV11-2 with TRBJ2-3; D not resolved. Trimming removed 5 bases at V and 0 bases at J, with 9 bases between. Germline CDR1 is SGHAT and CDR2 is FQNNGV. CDR3 length equals 14 residues. The CDR3 coding sequence is TGTGCCAGCAGCCCGACGACAAGCACAGATACGCAGTATTTT. This codes for CASSPTTSTDTQYF. The full variable domain, completed using reference TRBV11-2 and TRBJ2-3, is EAGVAQSPRYKIIEKRQSVAFWCNPISGHATLYWYQQILGQGPKLLIQFQNNGVVDDSQLPKDRFSAERLKGVDSTLKIQPAKLEDSAVYLCASSPTTSTDTQYFGPGTRLTVL.

J is TRBJ1-1 and V is TRBV7-2; 7 nucleotides line up with TRBD1. The CDR3 sequence is 14 residues long. Per the germline V gene, CDR1 is SGHTA and CDR2 is FQGNSA. The V segment lost 5 bases and the J segment 6 bases; nucleotides outside the gene matches: 9. CDR3: CASSPQQGSAEAFF. The CDR3 coding sequence is TGTGCCAGCAGCCCCCAACAGGGGAGCGCTGAAGCTTTCTTT.

V and J are TRBV7-9 and TRBJ2-7; D remains ambiguous. Germline assignment: CDR1 SEHNR and CDR2 FQNEAQ (reference sequence). V lost 7 bases and J 11 bases, leaving 15 bases between the germline ends. This CDR3 comprises 11 residues. As DNA, the CDR3 is TGTGCCAGCACACCAGTAGAGGCCAAGTACTTC. Its protein product is CASTPVEAKYF.

The chain combines TRBV6-1 with TRBJ2-1; TRBD1 matches 8 bases. J gave up 4 bases and V 5 bases, and 7 bases lay outside the gene matches. This CDR3 comprises 15 residues. CDR1 and CDR2 from the germline V gene are MNHNS and SASEGT. The CDR3, as DNA: TGTGCCAGCAGTCTAACAGGGGGTGAATACAATGAGCAGTTCTTC. Its protein is CASSLTGGEYNEQFF.

This clone was counted once. V usage is TRBV7-9 and J usage is TRBJ1-5; 7 nucleotides match TRBD1. The trim removed 1 base at V and 7 bases at J, leaving 7 bases unmatched. The CDR3 is 15 amino acids. From germline, CDR1 is SEHNR and CDR2 FQNEAQ (reference sequence). The CDR3 DNA sequence: TGTGCCAGCAGCTTAGGGGCCGTACAGGGGCAGCCCCAGCATTTT. This gives the protein CASSLGAVQGQPQHF.

The chain joins TRBV10-2 to TRBJ2-3; unclear D gene. The CDR3 length is 15 residues. Trimming removed 0 bases at V and 4 bases at J, with 11 bases between. Germline lookup yields CDR1 WSHSY and CDR2 SAAADI. The CDR3 loop reads CASSESGPVADTQYF. The CDR3 DNA reads TGCGCCAGCAGTGAGTCGGGCCCAGTGGCAGATACGCAGTATTTT.

This clone turned up a few times. This chain connects TRBV2 to TRBJ1-4, with 10 bases identical to TRBD1. This CDR3 region has 15 residues. After removal of 6 bases from V and 7 bases from J, the junction contained 8 bases not matched to a gene. Germline V gene data show CDR1 as SNHLY and CDR2 as FYNNEI. CDR3 protein: CASSKPGQGSEKLFF. The CDR3 nucleotides are TGTGCCAGCAGCAAACCGGGACAGGGGAGTGAAAAACTGTTTTTT.

The CDR3 reads CASSVGQSTNYGYTF. The CDR3 bases are TGTGCCAGCAGCGTAGGGCAGTCTACTAACTATGGCTACACCTTC. The chain is built from TRBV9 and TRBJ1-2; D is unclear. From germline, CDR1 is SGDLS and CDR2 YYNGEE. This CDR3 region has 15 residues. V was trimmed by 0 bases and J by 0 bases, leaving 9 bases between them.

The chain couples TRBV18 to TRBJ2-7; a weak D match, TRBD1 (5 bases). V was clipped by 2 bases and J by 5 bases, with 10 bases between them. This CDR3 has 13 amino acids. Germline values: CDR1 KGHSH, CDR2 LQKENI. The chain's CDR3 is CASSPYAGNEQYF. Here the CDR3 DNA reads TGTGCCAGCTCACCATACGCAGGGAACGAGCAGTACTTC. Using reference TRBV18 and TRBJ2-7 for the parts outside the CDR3, the full variable domain is NAGVMQNPRHLVRRRGQEARLRCSPMKGHSHVYWYRQLPEEGLKFMVYLQKENIIDESGMPKERFSAEFPKEGPSILRIQQVVRGDSAAYFCASSPYAGNEQYFGPGTRLTVT.

A remark on this clone: Compared with germline, one end of the junction differs, possibly owing to a read error. The V gene is TRBV7-8, the J gene TRBJ1-2, with D possibly TRBD1 on 5 matching bases. The V gene's germline CDR1 is SGHVS and CDR2 FQNEAQ. The CDR3 loop spans 14 amino acids. The CDR3 protein is CASTLLDVGGSYTF. The CDR3 DNA is TGTGCCAGCACCTTATTAGATGTGGGGGGAAGCTACACCTTC.

The rearrangement uses TRBV28 and TRBJ2-7; D call uncertain. Germline values: CDR1 MDHEN, CDR2 SYDVKM. Trimming left V 7 bases short and J 6 bases short, with 13 bases between. The length of the CDR3 is 12 residues. CDR3 region: CASTSTMSEQYF. The CDR3 nucleotides are TGTGCCAGCACTTCCACAATGTCCGAGCAGTACTTC.

The rearrangement links TRBV11-1 to TRBJ2-1; 9 bases are shared with TRBD1. Trimming took 1 base from V and 0 from J; bases not matched to a gene: 4. Germline CDR1 is SGHAT and CDR2 is FQDESV (reference sequence). CDR3 length equals 17 residues. Written as DNA, the CDR3 is TGTGCCAGCAGCTTAGGGGGACAGGGAAGCTCCTACAATGAGCAGTTCTTC. As protein: CASSLGGQGSSYNEQFF.

V gene TRBV19 combines with J gene TRBJ1-3; 7 bases fit TRBD1. Germline V gene lookup returns CDR1 LNHDA and CDR2 SQIVND (reference sequence). J lost 4 bases, V lost 3 bases, and 3 bases had no gene match. The CDR3 is 14 amino acids. The CDR3 here is CASSMKDRGNTIYF. The CDR3, as DNA: TGTGCCAGTAGTATGAAGGACAGGGGAAACACCATATATTTT.

The sample holds a few counts of this clone. The V and J genes are TRBV2 and TRBJ1-2; D uncertain. Germline-derived CDR1 and CDR2 are SNHLY and FYNNEI. CDR3 length: 11 amino acids. V lost 1 base and J 8 bases, leaving 5 bases between the germline ends. CDR3 DNA sequence: TGTGCCAGCAGTGAAGTGGGAGGCTACACCTTC. Translation: CASSEVGGYTF.

This chain joins TRBV7-9 and TRBJ2-7; no reliable D call. The CDR3 has 14 residues. V lost 1 base and J lost 3, with 10 bases in between. The germline gives CDR1 SEHNR, CDR2 FQNEAQ (reference sequence). CDR3 protein: CASSLDGVGYEQYF. CDR3 bases: TGTGCCAGCAGCTTAGACGGAGTCGGCTACGAGCAGTACTTC.

This chain joins TRBV2 and TRBJ2-5; tentatively, D is TRBD1 (5 bases). Germline V lookup: CDR1 SNHLY, CDR2 FYNNEI. Trimming removed 7 bases at V and 4 bases at J, with 13 bases between. The CDR3 length is 13 residues. The CDR3 nucleotides read TGTGCCAGCACCTTGGGTAGGGGAGAGACCCAGTACTTC. Translated, it gives CASTLGRGETQYF.

The V gene is TRBV28, the J gene TRBJ1-2; no firm D call. This CDR3 is built from 12 residues. V shed 2 bases and J shed 3 bases, with 4 bases lying between them. Germline-derived CDR1 and CDR2 are MDHEN and SYDVKM. CDR3 region: CASSLGDYGYTF. The CDR3 nucleotides are TGTGCCAGCAGTTTAGGAGACTATGGCTACACCTTC.

The chain joins TRBV16 to TRBJ1-6, with 8 bases fitting TRBD1. V lost 2 bases, J lost 6 bases, and 3 bases stayed unmatched. This CDR3 is built from 15 residues. Germline assignment: CDR1 KGHSY and CDR2 FQNENV. The CDR3 here is CASSQSQGANSPLHF. CDR3 DNA: TGTGCCAGCAGCCAAAGTCAGGGGGCTAATTCACCCCTCCACTTT.

This sequence joins TRBV5-1 and TRBJ2-7; no clear D. There are 14 residues in the CDR3. Trimming stripped 2 bases from V and 6 bases from J, with 15 bases between. Germline V gene data show CDR1 as SGHRS and CDR2 as YFSETQ. The CDR3 loop reads CASSLGPPPREQYF. The DNA for the CDR3 is TGCGCCAGCAGCTTAGGACCCCCGCCCCGCGAGCAGTACTTC.

The V gene is TRBV19, the J gene TRBJ1-2, with TRBD1 identical over 8 bases. V trimming: 7 bases; J trimming: 6 bases; junction bases outside the gene matches: 7. The germline V gene encodes CDR1 LNHDA and CDR2 SQIVND (reference sequence). This CDR3 contains 13 residues. CDR3 coding DNA: TGTGCCAGTATGGACAGGGTGTTTCATGGCTACACCTTC. Its protein product is CASMDRVFHGYTF.

This chain connects TRBV2 to TRBJ2-3; 14 nucleotides match TRBD2. The CDR3 runs to 16 residues. CDR1 is SNHLY, CDR2 FYNNEI, per germline. V lost 6 bases, J lost 4 bases, and 6 bases stayed unmatched. The CDR3 DNA reads as TGTGCCAGCAGAAGGGGACTAGCGGGAGATGCAGATACGCAGTATTTT. Translating it yields CASRRGLAGDADTQYF.